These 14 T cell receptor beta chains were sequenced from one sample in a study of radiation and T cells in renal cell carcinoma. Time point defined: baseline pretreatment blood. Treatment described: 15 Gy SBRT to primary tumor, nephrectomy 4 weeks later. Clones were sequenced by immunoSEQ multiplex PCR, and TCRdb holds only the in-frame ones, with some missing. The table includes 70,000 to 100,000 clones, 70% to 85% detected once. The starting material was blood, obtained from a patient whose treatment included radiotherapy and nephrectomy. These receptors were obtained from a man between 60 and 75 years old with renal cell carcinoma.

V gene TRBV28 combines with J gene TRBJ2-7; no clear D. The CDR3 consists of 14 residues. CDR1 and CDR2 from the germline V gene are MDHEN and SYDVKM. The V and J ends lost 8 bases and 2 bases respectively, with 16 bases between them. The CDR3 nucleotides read TGTGCCAGCCATACAGTTCGTACAGCCTACGAGCAGTACTTC. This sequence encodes CASHTVRTAYEQYF.

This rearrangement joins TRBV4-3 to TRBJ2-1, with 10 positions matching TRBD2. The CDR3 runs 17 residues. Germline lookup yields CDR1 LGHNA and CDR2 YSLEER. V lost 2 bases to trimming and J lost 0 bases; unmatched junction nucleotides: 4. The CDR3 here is CASSQYRLAGSYNEQFF. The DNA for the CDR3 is TGCGCCAGCAGCCAATATCGACTAGCGGGCTCCTACAATGAGCAGTTCTTC.

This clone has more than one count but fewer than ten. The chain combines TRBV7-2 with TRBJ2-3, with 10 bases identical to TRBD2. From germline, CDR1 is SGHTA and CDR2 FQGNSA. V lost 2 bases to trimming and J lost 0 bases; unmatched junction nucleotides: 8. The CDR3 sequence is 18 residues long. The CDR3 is CASSLQAGGVASTDTQYF. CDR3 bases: TGTGCCAGCAGCTTACAAGCGGGAGGGGTTGCTAGCACAGATACGCAGTATTTT.

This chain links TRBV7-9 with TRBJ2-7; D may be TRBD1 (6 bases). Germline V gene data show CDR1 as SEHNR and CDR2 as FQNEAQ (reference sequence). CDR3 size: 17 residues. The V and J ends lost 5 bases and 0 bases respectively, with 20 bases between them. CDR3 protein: CASSVLSGTLSSYEQYF. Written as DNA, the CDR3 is TGTGCCAGCAGCGTCCTTTCCGGGACACTGAGCTCCTACGAGCAGTACTTC.

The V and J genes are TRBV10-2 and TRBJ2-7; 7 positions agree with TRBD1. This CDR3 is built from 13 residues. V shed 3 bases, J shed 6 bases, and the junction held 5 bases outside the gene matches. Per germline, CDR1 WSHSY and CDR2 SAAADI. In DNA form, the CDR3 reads TGCGCCAGCAGTGAAGGGGGCGGTGGCGAGCAGTACTTC. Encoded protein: CASSEGGGGEQYF.

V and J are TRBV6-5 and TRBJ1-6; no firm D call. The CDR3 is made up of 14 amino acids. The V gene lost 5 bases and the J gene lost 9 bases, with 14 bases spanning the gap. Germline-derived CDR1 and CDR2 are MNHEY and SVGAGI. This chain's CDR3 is CASSNRNRASPLHF. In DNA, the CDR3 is TGTGCCAGCAGTAACAGAAATAGGGCTTCACCCCTCCACTTT.

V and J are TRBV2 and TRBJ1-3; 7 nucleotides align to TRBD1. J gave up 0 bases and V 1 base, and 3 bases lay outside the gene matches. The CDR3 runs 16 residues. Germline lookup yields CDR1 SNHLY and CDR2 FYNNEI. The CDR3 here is CASSEGGQLSGNTIYF. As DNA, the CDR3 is TGTGCCAGCAGTGAAGGGGGACAGCTCTCTGGAAACACCATATATTTT.

CDR3 loop: CASSQRGTYEQYF. CDR3 DNA: TGTGCCAGCAGCCAGCGGGGGACCTACGAGCAGTACTTC. This chain joins TRBV7-2 and TRBJ2-7; TRBD2 matches 8 bases. Trimming took 5 bases from V and 2 from J; bases not matched to a gene: 2. Germline V gives CDR1 SGHTA, CDR2 FQGNSA. The CDR3 runs 13 residues. Full variable domain (missing parts from reference TRBV7-2 and TRBJ2-7): GAGVSQSPSNKVTEKGKDVELRCDPISGHTALYWYRQSLGQGLEFLIYFQGNSAPDKSGLPSDRFSAERTGGSVSTLTIQRTQQEDSAVYLCASSQRGTYEQYFGPGTRLTVT.

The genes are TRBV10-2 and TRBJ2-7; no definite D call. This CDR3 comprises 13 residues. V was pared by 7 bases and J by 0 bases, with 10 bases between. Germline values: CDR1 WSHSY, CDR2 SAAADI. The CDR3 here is CASMMASSYEQYF. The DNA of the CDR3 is TGCGCCAGCATGATGGCGAGCTCCTACGAGCAGTACTTC.

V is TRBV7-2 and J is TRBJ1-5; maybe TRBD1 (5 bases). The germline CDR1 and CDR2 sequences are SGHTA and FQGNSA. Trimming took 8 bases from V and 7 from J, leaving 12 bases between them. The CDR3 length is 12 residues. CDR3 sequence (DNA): TGTGCCAGCCAGGCCCAGGGACAGCCCCAGCATTTT. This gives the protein CASQAQGQPQHF. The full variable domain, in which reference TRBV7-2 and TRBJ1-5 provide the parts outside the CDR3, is GAGVSQSPSNKVTEKGKDVELRCDPISGHTALYWYRQSLGQGLEFLIYFQGNSAPDKSGLPSDRFSAERTGGSVSTLTIQRTQQEDSAVYLCASQAQGQPQHFGDGTRLSIL.

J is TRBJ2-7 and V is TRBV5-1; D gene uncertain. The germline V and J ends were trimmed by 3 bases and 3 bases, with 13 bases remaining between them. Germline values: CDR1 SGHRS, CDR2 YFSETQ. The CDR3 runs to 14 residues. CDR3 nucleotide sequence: TGCGCCAGCAGCTCAACTCTCTCACGCTACGAGCAGTACTTC. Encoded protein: CASSSTLSRYEQYF.

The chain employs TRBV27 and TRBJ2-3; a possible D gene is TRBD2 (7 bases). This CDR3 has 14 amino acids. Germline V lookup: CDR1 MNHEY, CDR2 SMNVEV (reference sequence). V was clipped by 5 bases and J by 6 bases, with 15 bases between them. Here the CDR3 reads CASSGGARGDTQYF. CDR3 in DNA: TGTGCCAGCAGTGGGGGGGCTAGAGGGGATACGCAGTATTTT.

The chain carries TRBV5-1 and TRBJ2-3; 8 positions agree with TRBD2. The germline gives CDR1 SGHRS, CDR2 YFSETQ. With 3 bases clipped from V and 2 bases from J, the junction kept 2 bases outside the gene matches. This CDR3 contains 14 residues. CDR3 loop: CASSSSGLTDTQYF. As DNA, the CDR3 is TGCGCCAGCAGCTCTAGCGGGCTCACAGATACGCAGTATTTT.

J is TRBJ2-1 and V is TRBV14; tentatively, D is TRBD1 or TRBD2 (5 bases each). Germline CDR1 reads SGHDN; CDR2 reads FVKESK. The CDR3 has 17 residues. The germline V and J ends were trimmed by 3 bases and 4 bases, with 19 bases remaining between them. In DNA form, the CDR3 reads TGTGCCAGCAGCCAGGTCACCGGGGCCACCACTTACAATGAGCAGTTCTTC. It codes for CASSQVTGATTYNEQFF.